These 27 T cell receptor beta chains were all obtained from the same sample, sequenced in a study of OX40 agonist ivuxolimab in advanced cancers. TCRdb's table, derived via immunoSEQ multiplex PCR, lists solely in-frame clones and lacks some. The sample carries some 100,000 clones, approximately 90% recorded once. The input for sequencing was CD4+ or CD8+ T cells sorted from blood, taken in a trial of the OX40 agonist ivuxolimab. Receptors were obtained from an adult with an advanced solid tumor such as melanoma, head and neck, liver or kidney cancer.

V and J are TRBV6-1 and TRBJ1-2; 10 nucleotides line up with TRBD1. J was trimmed by 4 bases and V by 4 bases; bases with no gene match: 6. The CDR3 is made up of 15 amino acids. CDR1 is MNHNS and CDR2 is SASEGT in the germline V gene. CDR3 region: CASSAPGQGIYGYTF. The CDR3 coding sequence is TGTGCCAGCAGTGCCCCGGGACAGGGGATCTATGGCTACACCTTC.

The rearrangement uses TRBV6-6 and TRBJ2-5, with D unclear. Per germline, CDR1 MNHNY and CDR2 SVGAGI (reference sequence). The CDR3 has 15 residues. Trimming took 0 bases from V and 1 from J, leaving 9 bases between them. The CDR3 bases are TGTGCCAGCAGTTACTCCGCCCTATCCCAAGAGACCCAGTACTTC. This sequence encodes CASSYSALSQETQYF.

The genes are TRBV7-2 and TRBJ2-3; the D is unclear. The germline gives CDR1 SGHTA, CDR2 FQGNSA. The CDR3 runs to 12 residues. V lost 5 bases and J 5 bases, leaving 8 bases between the germline ends. CDR3 coding DNA: TGTGCCAGCAGCCCCCTATTAGATACGCAGTATTTT. Translation: CASSPLLDTQYF.

This sequence joins TRBV7-2 and TRBJ2-7; 13 positions match TRBD2. The CDR3 length is 16 residues. Per the germline V gene, CDR1 is SGHTA and CDR2 is FQGNSA. The trim removed 4 bases at V and 0 bases at J, leaving 3 bases unmatched. The DNA of the CDR3 is TGTGCCAGCAGCTCGGGACTAGCGGGGAGCTCCTACGAGCAGTACTTC. Translated: CASSSGLAGSSYEQYF. The full variable domain, completed using reference TRBV7-2 and TRBJ2-7, is GAGVSQSPSNKVTEKGKDVELRCDPISGHTALYWYRQSLGQGLEFLIYFQGNSAPDKSGLPSDRFSAERTGGSVSTLTIQRTQQEDSAVYLCASSSGLAGSSYEQYFGPGTRLTVT.

A single count supports this clone. The rearrangement joins TRBV28 to TRBJ1-4, with D perhaps matching TRBD1 (5 bases). The V gene lost 2 bases and the J gene lost 6 bases, with 10 bases spanning the gap. The germline V gene encodes CDR1 MDHEN and CDR2 SYDVKM. The CDR3 sequence is 14 residues long. Written as DNA, the CDR3 is TGTGCCAGCAGTTTAGGGGGAAGGGATGAAAAACTGTTTTTT. Protein: CASSLGGRDEKLFF.

This chain's CDR3 is CASSAGDSYEQYF. The CDR3 region has the DNA TGTGCCAGCTCAGCCGGGGACTCCTACGAGCAGTACTTC. The V call is TRBV18, the J call TRBJ2-7; perhaps TRBD2 as D (5 bases). This CDR3 is 13 amino acids long. Trimming shortened V by 5 bases and J by 0 bases, and 8 bases separated the two germline ends. The germline V gene has CDR1 KGHSH and CDR2 LQKENI. Full variable domain (outside the CDR3, taken from reference TRBV18 and TRBJ2-7): NAGVMQNPRHLVRRRGQEARLRCSPMKGHSHVYWYRQLPEEGLKFMVYLQKENIIDESGMPKERFSAEFPKEGPSILRIQQVVRGDSAAYFCASSAGDSYEQYFGPGTRLTVT.

Here the CDR3 DNA reads TGTGCCATCAGTGCCCGGACTAATGAAAAACTGTTTTTT. Its protein is CAISARTNEKLFF. The V gene is TRBV10-3, the J gene TRBJ1-4; no definite D call. Germline loops: CDR1 ENHRY, CDR2 SYGVKD. Between the trimmed V and J ends, which lost 4 bases and 2 bases, there was a span of 5 bases. The CDR3 loop spans 13 amino acids.

The gene calls are TRBV28 and TRBJ2-7; the D gene is possibly TRBD1 (5 bases). V was shortened by 1 base and J by 5 bases, with 9 bases between the two germline ends. This CDR3 is built from 13 residues. Germline V gene lookup returns CDR1 MDHEN and CDR2 SYDVKM. CDR3 nucleotide sequence: TGTGCCAGCAGTTTATATCGACAGAACGAGCAGTACTTC. It yields the protein CASSLYRQNEQYF.

The chain couples TRBV2 to TRBJ2-5; tentatively, D is TRBD1 or TRBD2 (5 bases each). CDR3 length: 14 amino acids. Trimming removed 5 bases from V and 5 bases from J, with 15 bases in between. The germline CDR1 and CDR2 sequences are SNHLY and FYNNEI. CDR3 region: CASSIQSGTETQYF. As DNA, the CDR3 is TGTGCCAGCAGTATACAATCCGGGACGGAGACCCAGTACTTC.

The rearrangement uses TRBV9 and TRBJ1-1; 8 bases align to TRBD1. V was clipped by 0 bases and J by 1 base; unmatched bases: 8. The CDR3 sequence is 17 residues long. The germline V gene has CDR1 SGDLS and CDR2 YYNGEE. The chain's CDR3 is CASSVGGRGHKNTEAFF. CDR3 bases: TGTGCCAGCAGCGTAGGGGGCAGGGGGCATAAGAACACTGAAGCTTTCTTT.

The V call is TRBV29-1, the J call TRBJ1-1, with 10 nucleotides matching TRBD1. The germline CDR1 and CDR2 sequences are SQVTM and ANQGSEA. V trimming: 7 bases; J trimming: 5 bases; junction bases outside the gene matches: 4. The CDR3 length is 12 residues. The CDR3 reads CSGGQGRTEAFF. CDR3 coding DNA: TGCAGCGGGGGACAGGGGAGAACTGAAGCTTTCTTT.

The J gene is TRBJ1-3, the V gene TRBV4-3; D gene uncertain. The CDR3 is made up of 14 amino acids. Germline V gene data show CDR1 as LGHNA and CDR2 as YSLEER. Trimming removed 4 bases from V and 0 bases from J, with 7 bases in between. In DNA form, the CDR3 reads TGCGCCAGCAGCCGAACAGTCTCTGGAAACACCATATATTTT. Its protein product is CASSRTVSGNTIYF.

The J gene is TRBJ1-1, the V gene TRBV19, with TRBD1 matching over 8 bases. The trim removed 7 bases at V and 4 bases at J, leaving 11 bases unmatched. Germline assignment: CDR1 LNHDA and CDR2 SQIVND (reference sequence). The CDR3 spans 15 residues. CDR3 region: CASKAGDRTATEAFF. The CDR3 coding sequence is TGTGCCAGTAAGGCGGGGGACAGGACAGCCACTGAAGCTTTCTTT. The variable domain in full, with the rest retrieved from reference TRBV19 and TRBJ1-1, is DGGITQSPKYLFRKEGQNVTLSCEQNLNHDAMYWYRQDPGQGLRLIYYSQIVNDFQKGDIAEGYSVSREKKESFPLTVTSAQKNPTAFYLCASKAGDRTATEAFFGQGTRLTVV.

This chain links TRBV5-1 with TRBJ2-7; 13 bases line up with TRBD2. J lost 7 bases, V lost 4 bases, and 17 bases had no gene match. The germline gives CDR1 SGHRS, CDR2 YFSETQ. The CDR3 spans 18 residues. For the CDR3, the DNA is TGCGCCAGCAGCCGAAACACCGGGACTAGCGGGACCACGGGGGAGCAGTACTTC. Protein sequence: CASSRNTGTSGTTGEQYF.

This chain links TRBV5-1 with TRBJ1-2; D is unresolved. Germline lookup yields CDR1 SGHRS and CDR2 YFSETQ. V was cut by 4 bases and J by 3 bases, with 16 bases left in between. This CDR3 comprises 15 residues. The CDR3 DNA reads as TGCGCCAGCAGCCAATTCGGGGTGATGGACTATGGCTACACCTTC. Translating gives CASSQFGVMDYGYTF.

V usage is TRBV30 and J usage is TRBJ2-5; 7 bases fit TRBD1. Germline V CDR1 and CDR2: GTSNPN, SVGIG (reference sequence). CDR3 size: 12 residues. The ends lost 4 bases at V and 4 bases at J; junction bases unmatched: 3. CDR3 sequence: CAWNPGGETQYF. DNA for the CDR3: TGTGCCTGGAACCCAGGGGGAGAGACCCAGTACTTC.

V gene TRBV28 combines with J gene TRBJ2-7; D might be TRBD2 (6 bases). Germline CDR1 is MDHEN and CDR2 is SYDVKM. The CDR3 runs to 10 residues. For the CDR3, the DNA is TGTCGGAGGGTGACGTACGAGCAGTACTTC. Residues: CRRVTYEQYF. Based on the CDR3 plus reference TRBV28 and TRBJ2-7, the full variable domain is DVKVTQSSRYLVKRTGEKVFLECVQDMDHENMFWYRQDPGLGLRLIYFSYDVKMKEKGDIPEGYSVSREKKERFSLILESASTNQTSMYLCRRVTYEQYFGPGTRLTVT.

The genes are TRBV18 and TRBJ2-3, with TRBD1 matching over 7 bases. Germline lookup yields CDR1 KGHSH and CDR2 LQKENI. J gave up 4 bases and V 3 bases, and 7 bases lay outside the gene matches. The CDR3 runs to 15 residues. CDR3 in amino acids: CASSPTGTVSDTQYF. The CDR3 DNA is TGTGCCAGCTCACCTACCGGGACAGTTTCAGATACGCAGTATTTT.

The V call is TRBV28, the J call TRBJ2-3; 14 nucleotides agree with TRBD2. The V gene's germline CDR1 is MDHEN and CDR2 SYDVKM. The CDR3 contains 17 residues. The J segment lost 4 bases and the V segment lost 2 bases, leaving 5 bases of the junction unmatched. The CDR3 region is CASSLTGTSGSADTQYF. CDR3 nucleotide sequence: TGTGCCAGCAGTTTAACCGGGACTAGCGGGAGTGCAGATACGCAGTATTTT.

The chain links TRBV18 to TRBJ2-7; unclear D gene. V lost 3 bases and J lost 3, with 9 bases in between. This CDR3 has 13 amino acids. Germline lookup yields CDR1 KGHSH and CDR2 LQKENI. The CDR3 loop is CASSPVRNYEQYF. The CDR3 nucleotides are TGTGCCAGCTCACCGGTCAGGAACTACGAGCAGTACTTC.

J is TRBJ1-5 and V is TRBV18, with 8 positions matching TRBD1. V lost 5 bases and J lost 6; bases outside the gene matches: 6. The CDR3 runs 14 residues. The V gene's germline CDR1 is KGHSH and CDR2 LQKENI. The CDR3 is CASSDSGGLQPQHF. CDR3 sequence (DNA): TGTGCCAGCTCAGACTCAGGGGGCCTTCAGCCCCAGCATTTT.

The rearrangement uses TRBV5-4 and TRBJ2-1; possible D gene TRBD2, 5 bases. Germline loops: CDR1 SGHNT, CDR2 YYREEE (reference sequence). V was clipped by 3 bases and J by 4 bases, with 14 bases between them. The CDR3 length is 15 residues. CDR3 in DNA: TGTGCCAGCAGCTCTCCCGCGGGTCGGTACAATGAGCAGTTCTTC. It is translated as CASSSPAGRYNEQFF.

Here the CDR3 reads CASSEAGQGFTEAFF. CDR3 bases: TGTGCCAGCAGTGAAGCAGGACAGGGGTTTACTGAAGCTTTCTTT. The V call is TRBV6-1, the J call TRBJ1-1; TRBD1 matches 9 bases. Germline CDR1 and CDR2: MNHNS and SASEGT. The CDR3 has 15 amino acids. Trimming at V came to 0 bases and at J to 5 bases, leaving 4 bases not matched to a gene.

V gene TRBV11-2 combines with J gene TRBJ1-1; possibly TRBD1 for D (6 bases). The CDR3 is 12 residues long. The germline gives CDR1 SGHAT, CDR2 FQNNGV. V gave up 5 bases and J gave up 11 bases, with 15 bases separating them. CDR3 sequence reads: CASSLSRGGAFF. DNA for the CDR3: TGTGCCAGCAGCCTCTCGAGGGGGGGGGCTTTCTTT. The variable domain in full, completed from reference TRBV11-2 and TRBJ1-1, reads EAGVAQSPRYKIIEKRQSVAFWCNPISGHATLYWYQQILGQGPKLLIQFQNNGVVDDSQLPKDRFSAERLKGVDSTLKIQPAKLEDSAVYLCASSLSRGGAFFGQGTRLTVV.

V gene TRBV18 combines with J gene TRBJ2-4; TRBD1 agrees at 9 bases. Losses at the gene ends were 5 bases for V and 1 base for J; bases not matched to a gene: 6. CDR1 and CDR2 (germline): KGHSH, LQKENI. This CDR3 has 16 amino acids. DNA of the CDR3: TGTGCCAGCTCATATCCCGGGACAGGGGCCAAAAACATTCAGTACTTC. Residues: CASSYPGTGAKNIQYF.

The rearrangement links TRBV18 to TRBJ2-1; no reliable D call. The CDR3 has 15 amino acids. The V gene's germline CDR1 is KGHSH and CDR2 LQKENI. Trimming took off 1 base at V and 8 bases at J, with 15 bases between the two ends. Here the CDR3 reads CASSPLPRLVDEQFF. CDR3 DNA sequence: TGTGCCAGCTCACCACTACCTCGCCTCGTCGATGAGCAGTTCTTC.

This rearrangement joins TRBV7-9 to TRBJ1-4, with D hard to call. There are 15 residues in the CDR3. Germline-derived CDR1 and CDR2 are SEHNR and FQNEAQ (reference sequence). The germline V and J ends were trimmed by 1 base and 5 bases, with 11 bases remaining between them. Here the CDR3 DNA reads TGTGCCAGCAGCTTAGGTGGTTCCCCGAATGAAAAACTGTTTTTT. It is translated as CASSLGGSPNEKLFF.